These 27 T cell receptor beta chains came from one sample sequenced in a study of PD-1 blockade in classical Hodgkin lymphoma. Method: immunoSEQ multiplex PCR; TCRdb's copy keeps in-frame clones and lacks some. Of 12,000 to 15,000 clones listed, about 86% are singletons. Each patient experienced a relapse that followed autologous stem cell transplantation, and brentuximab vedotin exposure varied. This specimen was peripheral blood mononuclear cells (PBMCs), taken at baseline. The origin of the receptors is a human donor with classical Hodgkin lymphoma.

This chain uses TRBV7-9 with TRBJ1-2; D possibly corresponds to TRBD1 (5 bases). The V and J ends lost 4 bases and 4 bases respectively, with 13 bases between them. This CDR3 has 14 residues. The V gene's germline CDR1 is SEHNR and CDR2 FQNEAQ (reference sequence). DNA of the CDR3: TGTGCCAGCAGCTCCGGTCGGGGGTTCTATGGCTACACCTTC. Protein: CASSSGRGFYGYTF.

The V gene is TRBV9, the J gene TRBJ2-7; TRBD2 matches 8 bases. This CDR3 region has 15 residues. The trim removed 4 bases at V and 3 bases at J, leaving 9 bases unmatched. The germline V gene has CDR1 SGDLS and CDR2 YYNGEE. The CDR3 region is CASSSPDSGDYEQYF. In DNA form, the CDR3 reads TGTGCCAGCAGCTCCCCCGATAGCGGGGACTACGAGCAGTACTTC.

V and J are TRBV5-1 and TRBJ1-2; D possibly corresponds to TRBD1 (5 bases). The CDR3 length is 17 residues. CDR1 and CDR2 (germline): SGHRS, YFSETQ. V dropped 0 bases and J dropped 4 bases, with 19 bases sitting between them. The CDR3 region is CASSLAPIDSNSYGYTF. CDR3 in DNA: TGCGCCAGCAGCTTGGCCCCCATCGACAGCAACAGCTATGGCTACACCTTC. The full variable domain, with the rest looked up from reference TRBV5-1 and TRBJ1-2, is KAGVTQTPRYLIKTRGQQVTLSCSPISGHRSVSWYQQTPGQGLQFLFEYFSETQRNKGNFPGRFSGRQFSNSRSEMNVSTLELGDSALYLCASSLAPIDSNSYGYTFGSGTRLTVV.

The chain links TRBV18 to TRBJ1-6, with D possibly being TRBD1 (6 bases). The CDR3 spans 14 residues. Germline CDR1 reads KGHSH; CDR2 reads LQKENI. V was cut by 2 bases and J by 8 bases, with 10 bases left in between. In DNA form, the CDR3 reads TGTGCCAGCTCACCAACAGGGAGGGATTCACCCCTCCACTTT. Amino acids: CASSPTGRDSPLHF.

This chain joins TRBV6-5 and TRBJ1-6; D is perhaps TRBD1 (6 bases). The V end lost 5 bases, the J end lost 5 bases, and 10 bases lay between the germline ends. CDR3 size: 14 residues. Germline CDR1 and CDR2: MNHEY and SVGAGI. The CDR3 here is CASSVDSDNSPLHF. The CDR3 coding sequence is TGTGCCAGCAGTGTGGACAGTGATAATTCACCCCTCCACTTT.

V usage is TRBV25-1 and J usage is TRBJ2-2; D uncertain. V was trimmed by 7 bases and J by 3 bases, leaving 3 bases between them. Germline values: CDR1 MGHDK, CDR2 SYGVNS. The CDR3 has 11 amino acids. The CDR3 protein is CASTHTGELFF. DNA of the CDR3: TGTGCCAGCACCCACACCGGGGAGCTGTTTTTT.

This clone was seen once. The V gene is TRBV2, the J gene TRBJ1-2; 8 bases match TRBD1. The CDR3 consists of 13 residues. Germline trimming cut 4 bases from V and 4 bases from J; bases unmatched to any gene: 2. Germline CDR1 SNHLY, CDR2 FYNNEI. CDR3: CASSGTGIYGYTF. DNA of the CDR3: TGTGCCAGCAGTGGGACAGGGATCTATGGCTACACCTTC. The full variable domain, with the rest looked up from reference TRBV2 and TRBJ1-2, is EPEVTQTPSHQVTQMGQEVILRCVPISNHLYFYWYRQILGQKVEFLVSFYNNEISEKSEIFDDQFSVERPDGSNFTLKIRSTKLEDSAMYFCASSGTGIYGYTFGSGTRLTVV.

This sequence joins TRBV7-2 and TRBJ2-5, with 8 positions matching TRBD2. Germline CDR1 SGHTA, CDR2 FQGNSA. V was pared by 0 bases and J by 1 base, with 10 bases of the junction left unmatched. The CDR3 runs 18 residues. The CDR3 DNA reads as TGTGCCAGCAGCTTAGCTCTGTACGAGCGGGGGTTCCAAGAGACCCAGTACTTC. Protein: CASSLALYERGFQETQYF. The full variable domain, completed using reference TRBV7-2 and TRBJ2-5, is GAGVSQSPSNKVTEKGKDVELRCDPISGHTALYWYRQSLGQGLEFLIYFQGNSAPDKSGLPSDRFSAERTGGSVSTLTIQRTQQEDSAVYLCASSLALYERGFQETQYFGPGTRLLVL.

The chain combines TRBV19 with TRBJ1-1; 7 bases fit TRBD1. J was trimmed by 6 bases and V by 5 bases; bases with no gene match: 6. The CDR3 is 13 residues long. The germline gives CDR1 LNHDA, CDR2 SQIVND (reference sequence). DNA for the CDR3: TGTGCCAGTAGTGTATGGGGACAGTCTGAAGCTTTCTTT. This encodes CASSVWGQSEAFF. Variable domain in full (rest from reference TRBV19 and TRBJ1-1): DGGITQSPKYLFRKEGQNVTLSCEQNLNHDAMYWYRQDPGQGLRLIYYSQIVNDFQKGDIAEGYSVSREKKESFPLTVTSAQKNPTAFYLCASSVWGQSEAFFGQGTRLTVV.

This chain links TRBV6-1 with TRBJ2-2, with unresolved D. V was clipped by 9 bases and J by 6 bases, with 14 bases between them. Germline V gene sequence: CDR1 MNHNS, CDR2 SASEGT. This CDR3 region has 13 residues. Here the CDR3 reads CASLPLISGELFF. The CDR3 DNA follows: TGTGCCAGTCTCCCATTAATTTCCGGGGAGCTGTTTTTT.

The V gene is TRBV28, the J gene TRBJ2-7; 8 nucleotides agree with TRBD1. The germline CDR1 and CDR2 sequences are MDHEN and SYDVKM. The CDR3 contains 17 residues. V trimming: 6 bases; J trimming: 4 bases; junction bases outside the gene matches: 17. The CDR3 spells CASRTIATGVDRYEQYF. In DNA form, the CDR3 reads TGTGCCAGCAGGACGATTGCGACAGGGGTTGATAGGTACGAGCAGTACTTC. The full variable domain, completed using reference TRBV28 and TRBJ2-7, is DVKVTQSSRYLVKRTGEKVFLECVQDMDHENMFWYRQDPGLGLRLIYFSYDVKMKEKGDIPEGYSVSREKKERFSLILESASTNQTSMYLCASRTIATGVDRYEQYFGPGTRLTVT.

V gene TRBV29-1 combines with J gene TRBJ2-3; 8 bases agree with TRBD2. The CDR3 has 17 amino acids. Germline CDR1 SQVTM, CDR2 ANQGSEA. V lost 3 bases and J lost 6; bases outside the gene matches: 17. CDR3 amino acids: CSVEARGGLFLVDTQYF. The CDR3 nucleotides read TGCAGCGTTGAGGCCCGGGGGGGCTTGTTCTTGGTGGATACGCAGTATTTT.

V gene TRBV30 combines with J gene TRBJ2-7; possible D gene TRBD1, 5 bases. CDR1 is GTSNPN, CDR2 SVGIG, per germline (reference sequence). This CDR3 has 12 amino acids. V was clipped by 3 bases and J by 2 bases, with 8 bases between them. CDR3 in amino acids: CAWRTATYEQYF. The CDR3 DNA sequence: TGTGCCTGGAGGACAGCCACCTACGAGCAGTACTTC.

As DNA, the CDR3 is TGTGCCAGTAGTAAAACAGGGGTAAAGTACAATGAGCAGTTCTTC. Its protein product is CASSKTGVKYNEQFF. The genes are TRBV19 and TRBJ2-1, with TRBD1 matching over 7 bases. This CDR3 has 15 residues. Germline lookup yields CDR1 LNHDA and CDR2 SQIVND (reference sequence). The J segment lost 4 bases and the V segment lost 4 bases, leaving 7 bases of the junction unmatched.

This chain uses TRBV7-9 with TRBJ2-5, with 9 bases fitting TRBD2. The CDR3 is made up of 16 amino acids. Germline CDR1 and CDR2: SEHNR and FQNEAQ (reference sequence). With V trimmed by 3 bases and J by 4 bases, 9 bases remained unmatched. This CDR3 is CASSFPSGGRAETQYF. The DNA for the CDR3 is TGTGCCAGCAGCTTCCCCAGCGGCGGGAGGGCAGAGACCCAGTACTTC. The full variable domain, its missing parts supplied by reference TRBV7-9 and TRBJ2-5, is DTGVSQNPRHKITKRGQNVTFRCDPISEHNRLYWYRQTLGQGPEFLTYFQNEAQLEKSRLLSDRFSAERPKGSFSTLEIQRTEQGDSAMYLCASSFPSGGRAETQYFGPGTRLLVL.

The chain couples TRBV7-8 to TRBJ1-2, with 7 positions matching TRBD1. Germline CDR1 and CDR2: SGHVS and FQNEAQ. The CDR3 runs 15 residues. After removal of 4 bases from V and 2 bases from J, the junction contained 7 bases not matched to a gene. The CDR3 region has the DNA TGTGCCAGCAGCTCCCTCAGGGGGACCAACTATGGCTACACCTTC. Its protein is CASSSLRGTNYGYTF.

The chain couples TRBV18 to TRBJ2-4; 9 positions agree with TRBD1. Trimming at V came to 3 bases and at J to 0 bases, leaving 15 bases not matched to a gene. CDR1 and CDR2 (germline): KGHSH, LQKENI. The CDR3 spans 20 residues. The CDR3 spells CASSPPLTGTGSLAKNIQYF. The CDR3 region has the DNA TGTGCCAGCTCACCTCCACTAACCGGGACAGGGTCACTAGCCAAAAACATTCAGTACTTC.

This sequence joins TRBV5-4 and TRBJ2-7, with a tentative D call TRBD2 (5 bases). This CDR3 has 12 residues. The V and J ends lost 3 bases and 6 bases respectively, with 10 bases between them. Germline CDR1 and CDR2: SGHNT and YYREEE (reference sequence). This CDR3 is CASSSLEGEQYF. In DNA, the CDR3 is TGTGCCAGCAGCTCCCTAGAGGGCGAGCAGTACTTC.

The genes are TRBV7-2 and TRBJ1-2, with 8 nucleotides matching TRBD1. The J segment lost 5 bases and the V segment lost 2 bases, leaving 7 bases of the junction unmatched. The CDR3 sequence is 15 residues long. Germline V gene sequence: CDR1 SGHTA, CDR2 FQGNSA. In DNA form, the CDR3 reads TGTGCCAGCAGCTTACCTGGGCAGGGGGCATATGGCTACACCTTC. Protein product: CASSLPGQGAYGYTF.

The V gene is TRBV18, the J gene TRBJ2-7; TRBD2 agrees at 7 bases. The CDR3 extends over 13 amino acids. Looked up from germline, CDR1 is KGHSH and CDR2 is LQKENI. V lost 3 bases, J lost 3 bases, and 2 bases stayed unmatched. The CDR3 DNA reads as TGTGCCAGCTCACCGGGGAGGGGCTACGAGCAGTACTTC. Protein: CASSPGRGYEQYF.

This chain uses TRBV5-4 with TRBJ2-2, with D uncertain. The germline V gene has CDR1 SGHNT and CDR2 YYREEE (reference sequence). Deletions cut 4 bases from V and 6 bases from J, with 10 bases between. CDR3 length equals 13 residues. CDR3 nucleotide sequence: TGTGCCAGCAGCGGAGTAATTTCCGGGGAGCTGTTTTTT. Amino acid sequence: CASSGVISGELFF.

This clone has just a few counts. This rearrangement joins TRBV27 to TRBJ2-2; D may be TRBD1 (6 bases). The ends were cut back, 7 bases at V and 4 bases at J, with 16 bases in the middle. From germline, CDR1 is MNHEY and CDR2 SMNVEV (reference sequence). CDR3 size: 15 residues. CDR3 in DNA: TGTGCCAGCAAAGGTGAAGGGGGTGTCACCGGGGAGCTGTTTTTT. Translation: CASKGEGGVTGELFF.

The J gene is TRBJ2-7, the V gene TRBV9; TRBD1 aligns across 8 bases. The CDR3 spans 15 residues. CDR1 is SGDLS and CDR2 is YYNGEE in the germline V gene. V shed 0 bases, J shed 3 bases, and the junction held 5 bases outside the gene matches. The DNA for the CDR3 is TGTGCCAGCAGCGTAGAGGGGACAGGAGGCTACGAGCAGTACTTC. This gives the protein CASSVEGTGGYEQYF.

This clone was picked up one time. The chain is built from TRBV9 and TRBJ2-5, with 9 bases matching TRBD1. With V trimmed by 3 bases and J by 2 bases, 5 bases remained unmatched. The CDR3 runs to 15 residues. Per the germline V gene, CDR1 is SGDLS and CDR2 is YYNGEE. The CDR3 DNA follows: TGTGCCAGCAGCGAGTGGGACAGGGAACAAGAGACCCAGTACTTC. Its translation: CASSEWDREQETQYF.

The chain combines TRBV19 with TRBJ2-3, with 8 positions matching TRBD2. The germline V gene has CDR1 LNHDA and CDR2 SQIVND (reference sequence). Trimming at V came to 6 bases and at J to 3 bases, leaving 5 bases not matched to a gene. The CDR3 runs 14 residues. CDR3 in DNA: TGTGCCAGTAGCTACGGCGGGGGGACAGATACGCAGTATTTT. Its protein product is CASSYGGGTDTQYF.

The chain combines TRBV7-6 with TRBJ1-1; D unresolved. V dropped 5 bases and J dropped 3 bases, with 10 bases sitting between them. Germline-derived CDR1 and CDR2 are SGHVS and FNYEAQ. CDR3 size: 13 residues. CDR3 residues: CASSLHRHTEAFF. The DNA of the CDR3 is TGTGCCAGCAGCCTACACCGGCACACTGAAGCTTTCTTT.

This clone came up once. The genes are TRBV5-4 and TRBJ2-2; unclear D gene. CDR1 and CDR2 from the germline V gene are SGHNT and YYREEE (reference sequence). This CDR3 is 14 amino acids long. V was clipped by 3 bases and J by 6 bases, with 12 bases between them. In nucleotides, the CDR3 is TGTGCCAGCAGCTCCGATGTCGGAGCCGGGGAGCTGTTTTTT. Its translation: CASSSDVGAGELFF.